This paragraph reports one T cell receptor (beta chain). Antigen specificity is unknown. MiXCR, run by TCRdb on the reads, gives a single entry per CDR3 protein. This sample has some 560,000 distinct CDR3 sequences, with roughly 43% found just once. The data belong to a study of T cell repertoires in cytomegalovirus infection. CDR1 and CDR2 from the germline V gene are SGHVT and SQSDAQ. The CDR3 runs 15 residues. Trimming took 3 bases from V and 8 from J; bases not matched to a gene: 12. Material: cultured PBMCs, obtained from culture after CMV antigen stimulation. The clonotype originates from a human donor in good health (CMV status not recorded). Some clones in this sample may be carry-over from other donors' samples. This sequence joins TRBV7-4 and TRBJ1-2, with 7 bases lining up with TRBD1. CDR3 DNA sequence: TGTGCCAGCAGCTTCCCGGGACAGACAGGGAGGGGCTACACCTTC. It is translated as CASSFPGQTGRGYTF.